This TCR beta chain was observed in a study of CD8 T cells in Susac syndrome. Findings and caveats of the study: The authors acknowledged that the study's TCR sequencing and HLA analysis involved relatively few individuals.

Germline V gene sequence: CDR1 DFQATT, CDR2 SNEGSKA (reference sequence). The trim removed 0 bases at V and 3 bases at J, leaving 9 bases unmatched. This CDR3 has 17 amino acids. For this clonotype: Its specificity is unknown.

Patients having Susac syndrome satisfied recently defined diagnostic criteria for definite or probable disease. Random-hexamer reverse transcription was applied to roughly 0.5 to 1 ug RNA. TCRdb re-analysed the immunoSEQ multiplex PCR reads in MiXCR, keeping a single row per CDR3 protein. The sample holds approximately 190,000 distinct CDR3 sequences, approximately 95% seen once. The chain couples TRBV20-1 to TRBJ2-1, with 9 bases fitting TRBD2. Sequenced sample: CD8+ T cells from PBMCs. This TCR was recovered from a human donor with Susac syndrome. Here the CDR3 reads CSARDRYSGSIYNEQFF. The CDR3 bases are TGCAGTGCTAGAGATCGGTATAGCGGGAGTATCTACAATGAGCAGTTCTTC.